The sequence of this T cell receptor beta chain was determined in a study of shared clonotypes between healthy human individuals. Every donor was a Caucasian adult from Nashville, Tennessee. Between the trimmed V and J ends, which lost 6 bases and 0 bases, there was a span of 16 bases. The CDR3 is 16 amino acids. The germline V gene encodes CDR1 SGHTA and CDR2 FQGNSA. TCRdb's table, derived via immunoSEQ multiplex PCR, lists solely in-frame clones and lacks some. Altogether some 2,000,000 clones are present, more than 90% being singletons, with the ten largest covering 0.13%. This clone came up once. The antigen remains undetermined. Study-level findings and limits: It was the non-shared clonotypes that had lower generation probabilities than clonotypes shared by all four donors.

The receptor was derived from a man in his late teens or twenties in good health. Sequencing was performed on naive CD4+ T cells sorted from blood. Subset: CD45RA+ positively selected. V and J are TRBV7-2 and TRBJ2-3; tentative D call: TRBD2 (6 bases). The CDR3 sequence: CASREGTSTSTDTQYF. The CDR3 DNA follows: TGTGCCAGCAGAGAAGGGACTTCTACTAGCACAGATACGCAGTATTTT.